A single sample is the source of the 12 T cell receptor beta chains below, sequenced in a study of T cells in Graves' hyperthyroidism and ophthalmopathy. Amplification of TCR beta CDR3 regions was performed using RNA transcripts as template. Primed by the HTBI set, a first-round RT-PCR was run on the TCR CDR3. In TCRdb, the multiplex PCR reads were re-called with MiXCR into one record per CDR3 protein. The sample shows about 400,000 distinct CDR3 sequences, over 12% of them seen only once. The sample consisted of blood. These receptors all come from a man aged 45-65 years with Graves' ophthalmopathy.

This clonotype showed up many times. The chain recombines TRBV3-1 with TRBJ1-5, with TRBD1 matching 7 bases. The CDR3 contains 15 residues. From germline, CDR1 is LGHDT and CDR2 YNNKEL (reference sequence). V trimming: 5 bases; J trimming: 3 bases; junction bases outside the gene matches: 7. In DNA form, the CDR3 reads TGTGCCAGCAGCTACGGTACAGGGGCCAATCAGCCCCAGCATTTT. It yields the protein CASSYGTGANQPQHF.

This chain links TRBV19 with TRBJ2-1; TRBD1 agrees at 8 bases. The CDR3 totals 15 residues. CDR1 and CDR2 from the germline V gene are LNHDA and SQIVND (reference sequence). Trimming cost V 4 bases and J 8 bases; bases outside gene matches: 10. The chain's CDR3 is CASSKGAGGNDEQFF. The CDR3 DNA follows: TGTGCCAGTAGTAAGGGGGCAGGGGGCAACGATGAGCAGTTCTTC.

This clonotype was found a few times. The chain has TRBV4-1 and TRBJ1-4; D possibly corresponds to TRBD1 (5 bases). Germline-derived CDR1 and CDR2 are MGHRA and YSYEKL. V was shortened by 4 bases and J by 3 bases, with 15 bases between the two germline ends. The CDR3 consists of 16 residues. Here the CDR3 reads CASSPDGWGANEKLFF. The CDR3 DNA reads TGCGCCAGCAGCCCGGATGGGTGGGGGGCTAATGAAAAACTGTTTTTT.

This clonotype was found many times. This chain uses TRBV12-3 or TRBV12-4 with TRBJ2-3; D is uncertain. The CDR3 totals 12 residues. The ends were cut back, 5 bases at V and 6 bases at J, with 9 bases in the middle. CDR3 nucleotide sequence: TGTGCCAGCAGTCCCCTGTCGGATACGCAGTATTTT. It encodes CASSPLSDTQYF.

Many counts were recorded for this clonotype. V is TRBV6-5 and J is TRBJ2-1, with D tentatively TRBD1 (5 bases). This CDR3 has 13 amino acids. The germline V gene has CDR1 MNHEY and CDR2 SVGAGI. Trimming left V 4 bases short and J 8 bases short, with 12 bases between. The CDR3 spells CASSSVWGDEQFF. The CDR3 nucleotides are TGTGCCAGCAGTTCTGTCTGGGGCGATGAGCAGTTCTTC.

There are many counts of this clonotype. The V gene is TRBV27, the J gene TRBJ2-3, with D hard to call. Germline CDR1 reads MNHEY; CDR2 reads SMNVEV (reference sequence). The CDR3 is 18 amino acids. Trimming pared 2 bases from V and 5 bases from J, leaving 23 bases between. For the CDR3, the DNA is TGTGCCAGCAGTTTAGCATCCTCGGTCAAACCTGGTGGAGATACGCAGTATTTT. Translation: CASSLASSVKPGGDTQYF.

This chain connects TRBV7-6 to TRBJ2-3; 8 bases align to TRBD2. The CDR3 runs 17 residues. J lost 3 bases, V lost 5 bases, and 13 bases had no gene match. Per germline, CDR1 SGHVS and CDR2 FNYEAQ. The CDR3 coding sequence is TGTGCCAGCAGCGCACCTCTCACGGGAGGGAGGACAGATACGCAGTATTTT. Amino acids: CASSAPLTGGRTDTQYF.

This clonotype was counted many times. CDR3 loop: CASDLAGVEKTQYF. The CDR3 DNA sequence: TGTGCCAGCGACCTAGCGGGAGTTGAGAAGACCCAGTACTTC. This chain joins TRBV5-6 and TRBJ2-5; TRBD2 aligns across 10 bases. V shed 7 bases and J 6 bases; nucleotides not matched to a gene: 9. CDR3 length: 14 amino acids. CDR1 is SGHDT and CDR2 is YYEEEE in the germline V gene.

This clonotype was recorded many times. This chain links TRBV5-1 with TRBJ1-1; D not resolved. V was trimmed by 0 bases and J by 1 base, leaving 7 bases between them. CDR1 and CDR2 (germline): SGHRS, YFSETQ. This CDR3 comprises 14 residues. This CDR3 is CASSLVVGNTEAFF. The CDR3 nucleotides read TGCGCCAGCAGCTTGGTTGTGGGGAACACTGAAGCTTTCTTT. Using reference TRBV5-1 and TRBJ1-1 for the parts outside the CDR3, the full variable domain is KAGVTQTPRYLIKTRGQQVTLSCSPISGHRSVSWYQQTPGQGLQFLFEYFSETQRNKGNFPGRFSGRQFSNSRSEMNVSTLELGDSALYLCASSLVVGNTEAFFGQGTRLTVV.

This clonotype occurred many times. V usage is TRBV24-1 and J usage is TRBJ2-3; tentative D call: TRBD1 (7 bases). CDR3 length: 15 residues. The ends were cut back, 5 bases at V and 5 bases at J, with 16 bases in the middle. CDR1 and CDR2 from the germline V gene are KGHDR and SFDVKD. The DNA for the CDR3 is TGTGCCACCAGTGTGACAGGGACTGGGGAAGATACGCAGTATTTT. Translated, it gives CATSVTGTGEDTQYF.

This clonotype came up many times. The chain uses TRBV30 and TRBJ1-2; 9 nucleotides agree with TRBD1. There are 13 residues in the CDR3. Germline trimming cut 4 bases from V and 8 bases from J; bases unmatched to any gene: 8. The V gene's germline CDR1 is GTSNPN and CDR2 SVGIG (reference sequence). CDR3 sequence reads: CAWNKQGARGYTF. CDR3 DNA: TGTGCCTGGAACAAACAGGGGGCGCGAGGCTACACCTTC. Complete variable domain (other parts from reference TRBV30 and TRBJ1-2): SQTIHQWPATLVQPVGSPLSLECTVEGTSNPNLYWYRQAAGRGLQLLFYSVGIGQISSEVPQNLSASRPQDRQFILSSKKLLLSDSGFYLCAWNKQGARGYTFGSGTRLTVV.

With respect to this clonotype: A much larger clone sits a single nucleotide away, making a read error possible. The rearrangement uses TRBV28 and TRBJ1-5, with D perhaps TRBD1 (5 bases). V lost 8 bases and J lost 5, with 22 bases in between. The V gene's germline CDR1 is MDHEN and CDR2 SYDVKM. CDR3 length: 16 residues. In DNA form, the CDR3 reads TGTGCCAGCGTCACCCCCAACGCAGGGCTCTATCAGCCCCAGCATTTT. Protein: CASVTPNAGLYQPQHF.